The 14 T cell receptor beta chains below were found in one sample sequenced in a study of blood T cell repertoires in COVID-19. The repertoire was sequenced with immunoSEQ multiplex PCR; TCRdb's copy has only in-frame clones and lacks some. The sample contains some 180,000 clones, around 80% of which appear only once. The sequencing sample was made of peripheral blood. These receptors were collected from a woman over 75 with active or convalescent COVID-19.

The rearrangement links TRBV29-1 to TRBJ2-7; 8 bases line up with TRBD2. The V and J ends lost 4 bases and 7 bases, in that order; junction bases with no gene match: 6. This CDR3 contains 12 residues. The germline CDR1 and CDR2 sequences are SQVTM and ANQGSEA. The CDR3 protein is CSVGRGVQEQYF. The CDR3, as DNA: TGCAGCGTTGGGCGGGGGGTGCAAGAGCAGTACTTC.

The CDR3 bases are TGCGCCAGCAGCCAAGAGGCCGGGGGGGCCTACGAGCAGTACTTC. Its protein product is CASSQEAGGAYEQYF. J is TRBJ2-7 and V is TRBV4-1; 8 bases fit TRBD2. Germline CDR1 and CDR2: MGHRA and YSYEKL. V was clipped by 0 bases and J by 2 bases; unmatched bases: 3. The CDR3 has 15 amino acids.

This clone was counted many times. The rearrangement uses TRBV7-8 and TRBJ1-6, with D perhaps matching TRBD1 (5 bases). Germline CDR1 reads SGHVS; CDR2 reads FQNEAQ. The CDR3 covers 14 residues. V was shortened by 1 base and J by 6 bases, with 7 bases between the two germline ends. DNA for the CDR3: TGTGCCAGCAGCTTAGACAGGACTAATTCACCCCTCCACTTT. Amino acid sequence: CASSLDRTNSPLHF.

V usage is TRBV20-1 and J usage is TRBJ2-3, with D possibly being TRBD2 (5 bases). Germline CDR1 is DFQATT and CDR2 is SNEGSKA (reference sequence). V lost 3 bases and J 1 base, leaving 8 bases between the germline ends. The CDR3 runs to 13 residues. The CDR3 region has the DNA TGCAGTGCTAGTCTCGGGGGCACAGATACGCAGTATTTT. Its translation is CSASLGGTDTQYF.

Comments on this clone: Compared with germline, one end of the junction differs, possibly owing to a read error. The chain joins TRBV5-1 to TRBJ1-4; D is unresolved. The CDR3 has 14 amino acids. Germline V gives CDR1 SGHRS, CDR2 YFSETQ. The CDR3, as DNA: TGCGCCAGCAGATTGGACCGGGGAGGGGAAAAACTGTTTTTT. Protein: CASRLDRGGEKLFF.

The chain links TRBV7-9 to TRBJ2-7; 8 nucleotides line up with TRBD1. With 11 bases clipped from V and 2 bases from J, the junction kept 5 bases outside the gene matches. Germline lookup yields CDR1 SEHNR and CDR2 FQNEAQ (reference sequence). The CDR3 contains 12 residues. The CDR3 region is CAGAGGTYEQYF. CDR3 in DNA: TGTGCCGGTGCAGGGGGCACCTACGAGCAGTACTTC.

The rearrangement uses TRBV3-1 (or the pseudogene TRBV3-2) and TRBJ1-6; D unresolved. Germline-derived CDR1 and CDR2 are LGHDT and YNNKEL (reference sequence). Trimming stripped 0 bases from V and 0 bases from J, with 9 bases between. This CDR3 has 17 amino acids. For the CDR3, the DNA is TGTGCCAGCAGCCAAGATTACAGAAGCTCCTATAATTCACCCCTCCACTTT. It yields the protein CASSQDYRSSYNSPLHF.

The gene calls are TRBV18 and TRBJ1-4, with D maybe TRBD1 (6 bases). The CDR3 spans 13 residues. CDR1 KGHSH and CDR2 LQKENI come from the germline V gene. The V end was cut by 3 bases, the J end by 8 bases, with 10 bases between. CDR3 bases: TGTGCCAGCTCACCCGGACAGAGCGAAAAACTGTTTTTT. Its translation: CASSPGQSEKLFF.

The chain employs TRBV2 and TRBJ2-1, with 10 bases that match TRBD1. The germline V gene has CDR1 SNHLY and CDR2 FYNNEI. CDR3 length equals 15 residues. Trimming took 7 bases from V and 6 from J; bases not matched to a gene: 9. The CDR3 DNA is TGTGCCAGCACCAAAGGGACAGGGGCGGTCAATGAGCAGTTCTTC. It specifies CASTKGTGAVNEQFF.

The chain joins TRBV27 to TRBJ2-1, with D possibly TRBD2 on 6 matching bases. CDR1 is MNHEY, CDR2 SMNVEV, per germline (reference sequence). This CDR3 is 14 amino acids long. V gave up 1 base and J gave up 5 bases, with 9 bases separating them. This CDR3 reads CASSLLGGDNEQFF. The CDR3 nucleotides are TGTGCCAGCAGTTTATTGGGGGGAGACAATGAGCAGTTCTTC.

The genes are TRBV6-5 and TRBJ1-5; 9 nucleotides line up with TRBD1. Germline loops: CDR1 MNHEY, CDR2 SVGAGI. V lost 11 bases and J lost 6; bases outside the gene matches: 5. The CDR3 is 12 residues long. The CDR3 DNA is TGTGCCGGGGGACAGGGTCGTCAGCCCCAGCATTTT. Protein: CAGGQGRQPQHF.

For this clone: This same CDR3 is encoded by further DNA sequences in the sample. The chain links TRBV10-3 to TRBJ1-2; perhaps TRBD1 as D (5 bases). The V gene lost 0 bases and the J gene lost 4 bases, with 9 bases spanning the gap. CDR3 size: 14 residues. Germline values: CDR1 ENHRY, CDR2 SYGVKD. The CDR3 here is CAISESGGTYGYTF. CDR3 DNA sequence: TGTGCCATCAGTGAGTCCGGGGGGACCTATGGCTACACCTTC.

The chain combines TRBV27 with TRBJ2-3; tentatively, D is TRBD2 (6 bases). Germline V gene data show CDR1 as MNHEY and CDR2 as SMNVEV (reference sequence). Trimming took off 6 bases at V and 2 bases at J, with 12 bases between the two ends. The CDR3 spans 14 residues. The CDR3 sequence is CASSSGLITDTQYF. In nucleotides, the CDR3 is TGTGCCAGCAGCTCGGGACTGATCACAGATACGCAGTATTTT.

CDR3 residues: CASSDAGQRAEKLFF. CDR3 DNA: TGTGCCAGCAGTGATGCGGGACAGCGGGCCGAAAAACTGTTTTTT. The chain carries TRBV2 and TRBJ1-4, with 7 bases fitting TRBD1. The germline CDR1 and CDR2 sequences are SNHLY and FYNNEI. The CDR3 length is 15 residues. Losses at the gene ends were 3 bases for V and 8 bases for J; bases not matched to a gene: 9.